The present T cell receptor (beta chain) was sequenced within a study of blood T cell repertoires in COVID-19. Germline CDR1 is MNHEY and CDR2 is SVGEGT. The CDR3 extends over 12 amino acids. After removal of 5 bases from V and 7 bases from J, the junction contained 2 bases not matched to a gene. Here immunoSEQ multiplex PCR was the method, and the copy in TCRdb shows in-frame clones only, minus some. The table lists about 21,000 clones, around 89% of them singletons. This TCR was recovered from a man between 65 and 85 years old with active COVID-19. The sequenced sample consisted of peripheral blood. This chain joins TRBV6-2 or TRBV6-3 and TRBJ2-1, with 7 bases lining up with TRBD1. The CDR3 DNA is TGTGCCAGCAGTCAGACAGGGAATGAGCAGTTCTTC. This codes for CASSQTGNEQFF.